This T cell receptor (beta chain) stems from a study of T cells in Graves' hyperthyroidism and ophthalmopathy. Regions amplified from RNA transcripts were the TCR beta CDR3 regions. First-round RT-PCR with HTBI primers amplified the TCR CDR3 region. MiXCR, run by TCRdb on the multiplex PCR reads, gives a single entry per CDR3 protein. This sample yields hundreds of thousands of distinct CDR3 sequences, of which roughly 40% are seen a single time; approximately 10% belongs to the top ten. This CDR3 spans 9 amino acids. Germline values: CDR1 LNHNV, CDR2 YYDKDF (reference sequence). The V gene lost 4 bases and the J gene lost 6 bases, with 0 bases spanning the gap.

The gene calls are TRBV15 and TRBJ1-1; no definite D call. The sequenced sample consisted of blood. This receptor was taken from a man younger than 35 with Graves' hyperthyroidism. CDR3 region: CATSTEAFF. The CDR3 DNA follows: TGTGCCACCAGCACTGAAGCTTTCTTT.